This T cell receptor (beta chain) is drawn from a study of shared clonotypes between healthy human individuals (TCRdb year 2020). Some background on the complete study: The cohort comprised a couple of women and a few men aged 18 to 49 years. For each donor, three plates each were used for CD4 naive and CD4 memory, two plates were used for CD8 naive, and one plate was used for CD8 memory. To estimate repertoire size and how much clonotypes are shared between individuals, the study performed deep sequencing of blood TCR repertoires from a few healthy adults. Libraries were prepared and TCR repertoires were sequenced by different laboratories using diverse techniques, in order to increase sequencing depth and limit assay-specific biases. Leukapheresis yielded between about 0.94 and 8.9 billion PBMCs per donor.

Beyond this particular receptor, the publication reports: Clonotypes shared by all four sorted-subset donors showed higher generation probabilities than non-shared clonotypes. Based on pairwise subsampling, the degree of clonotype sharing among donors was expected to be affected by sequencing depth. Even with the large sequencing depth, rarefaction of the sorted-subset datasets indicated that sequencing was incomplete. Because the study included a small number of donors, the genetic and exposure-history diversity represented was limited. Only blood was sampled, and tissue TCR repertoires likely differ from those in blood. About 5% of naive CD4, more than 3% of naive CD8, about 2.5% of memory CD4, and 0.4% of memory CD8 clonotypes were shared across several donors. Naive subsets generally had larger estimated clonotype richness than memory subsets.

Notes on this clone: No antigen is known for it. No much larger clone exists at a distance of one base, and base qualities are not known.

Using the deep immunoSEQ assay, multiplex PCR amplified TCR CDR3 regions from genomic DNA. Genomic DNA extracted from each cell subset was distributed evenly over all wells of several immunoSEQ 96-well plates, and each plate served as one replicate. For sorted subsets, roughly 0.2 ug genomic DNA, equal to tens of thousands of T cell genomes, was loaded into each replicate PCR. Purified libraries were measured with a Qubit 3.0 fluorometer, size-checked on a Bioanalyzer 2100, and measured again with the KAPA Library Quantification kit. Every immunoSEQ 96-well plate was sequenced on a dedicated single-read 150-cycle Illumina NextSeq 550 flow cell. The study's processing was this. The immunoSEQ output contained only junctional sequences without quality scores, so filtering could not match that applied to full-length reads. Sequences were annotated with PyIR, a Python wrapper for IgBLAST v1.9, and V/J genes and CDR3 were assigned using IMGT germline references. Any read was removed if the V/J assignment was weak (E-value above 1e-6), the CDR3 was missing, or the read contained stop codons, out-of-frame junctions, or ambiguous translated residues. A V3J clonotype was defined by an identical inferred V gene, J gene, and CDR3 amino acid sequence. Percentage overlap between repertoires was calculated by dividing the number of shared unique clonotypes by the size of the smaller repertoire. RTK rarefaction, the Chao1 estimator, and Recon v2.1 estimates of unobserved clonotypes were used to assess repertoire richness. For all TCRbeta clonotypes obtained by the gDNA method from a few donors, generation probabilities were computed with OLGA. In its TCRdb copy, this immuneACCESS table keeps in-frame sequences only and misses some clones. Where compared with another copy, unresolved V genes explain less than half of these, and the others have no known cause. V, J and clone size are those of that table, while D and trimming were read from the DNA. Recorded for this sample are just over 2,000,000 clones; 85% to 95% of them occurred a single time. The top ten constitute more than 0.1% of the sample.

The donors were healthy, HIV-negative adults who had no recently reported acute infections or vaccinations. Only Caucasian adults living in Nashville, Tennessee, USA were represented among the donors. CD4+ T cells were enriched through magnetic negative selection, after which naive cells were positively selected on CD45RA and the remaining negative fraction served as the memory subset. Blood was collected by leukapheresis, and PBMCs were isolated by Ficoll-Histopaque density gradient centrifugation and then cryopreserved in liquid nitrogen vapor phase. Analytical flow cytometry was used to check the purity and quantity of each magnetically sorted T cell population. Genomic DNA was isolated from every sorted fraction and measured by UV absorbance on a Nanodrop 2000c. This TCR was recovered from a man between 18 and 35 years old in good health. Sequencing was performed on naive CD4+ T cells sorted from blood. This specimen's cell subset or site label, interpreted: CD45RA+ positively selected.

The DNA sequence is TGTGCCAGCAGCCCGGGGCCACTGCATACTTGGGATTCACCCCTCCACTTT. It translates to CASSPGPLHTWDSPLHF. The chain couples TRBV5-4 to TRBJ1-6, with a tentative D gene TRBD1 over 5 matching bases. CDR3 length: 17 amino acids, cysteine to phenylalanine. Only the CDR3 DNA stays, 51 bases, in frame from base 1. Cut back by 4 bases and 8 bases, the V and J ends lie 22 bases apart. Reading the germline V gene (reference sequence) gives CDR1 SGHNT and CDR2 YYREEE. With all but the CDR3 taken from the reference TRBV5-4 and TRBJ1-6 genes, the full variable domain is: ETGVTQSPTHLIKTRGQQVTLRCSSQSGHNTVSWYQQALGQGPQFIFQYYREEENGRGNFPPRFSGLQFPNYSSELNVNALELDDSALYLCASSPGPLHTWDSPLHFGNGTRLTVT.